This T cell receptor beta chain was captured in a study of Graves' ophthalmopathy and Graves' hyperthyroidism. Points from the study as a whole: Among expanded thyroid clonotypes above 0.001 frequency, most also occurred in blood.

This CDR3 contains 19 residues. Per the germline V gene, CDR1 is SGHTS and CDR2 is YDEGEE. Trimming cost V 4 bases and J 2 bases, with 28 bases left between them. The study amplified TCR beta CDR3 regions using RNA transcripts. The first-round RT-PCR employed HTBI primers together with the Qiagen OneStep RT-PCR kit. A multiplex PCR was then performed as the second round. Via MiXCR, TCRdb re-called the multiplex PCR reads, giving one row per CDR3 protein. The repertoire holds over a million distinct CDR3 sequences, with about two fifths as singletons. There are a few counts of this clonotype. What it recognizes is unknown.

The V and J genes are TRBV5-8 and TRBJ2-7; maybe TRBD2 (7 bases). This receptor was identified in an adult man with Graves' hyperthyroidism. The sample taken for sequencing was peripheral blood or thyroid tissue (not recorded which). CDR3 loop: CASSPKPGGTGRRTYEQYF. CDR3 in DNA: TGTGCCAGCAGCCCGAAACCGGGGGGAACAGGGAGAAGAACCTACGAGCAGTACTTC.